These 2 T cell receptor beta chains came from one sample sequenced in a study of vaccination and CD4 T cells after COVID-19. Cultured CD4+ T cell DNA underwent sequencing with the Oncomine TCR Beta short-read assay. TCRdb re-derived calls from the PCR reads in MiXCR, one entry per CDR3 protein. The table shows roughly 18,000 distinct CDR3 sequences, with around 50% occurring only once. The time point is: late sampling 161 to 241 days after vaccination in three convalescent patients. Treatment reported: roughly ten-day PBMC culture with coronavirus spike peptide pools or control peptides (ViraFEST assay). Their recognized antigens are unknown. The source material was CD4+ T cells from blood, cultured in vitro, sampled about 7 months after SARS-CoV-2 vaccination. Receptors originate from a human donor who had recovered from COVID-19.

The chain is built from TRBV5-5 and TRBJ2-5; D call uncertain. The V gene's germline CDR1 is SGHKS and CDR2 YYEKEE (reference sequence). Deletions cut 4 bases from V and 5 bases from J, with 9 bases between. The CDR3 runs 12 residues. The CDR3 DNA reads as TGTGCCAGCAGCCCCCCTAGGGAGACCCAGTACTTC. This sequence encodes CASSPPRETQYF.

This clonotype was observed a handful of times. This rearrangement joins TRBV7-2 to TRBJ1-2, with D perhaps matching TRBD1 (5 bases). Per germline, CDR1 SGHTA and CDR2 FQGNSA. Trimming cost V 5 bases and J 5 bases, with 18 bases left between them. The CDR3 consists of 15 residues. CDR3 bases: TGTGCCAGCAGCCCAGCGCGAGGAAGGGGATATGGCTACACCTTC. It translates to CASSPARGRGYGYTF.